Listed here is a single T cell receptor beta chain. The data stem from a study of PD-L1 blockade in urothelial cancer. Study-wide background: About 85% of the roughly 30 patients were males with bladder-origin urothelial cancer. At 6 weeks and at 3 weeks (second dose) after treatment start, blood was analyzed.

Every PCR got spiked synthetic TCR analog templates. Assay: immunoSEQ multiplex PCR; the TCRdb copy retains only in-frame clones and omits some. Seen here are 85,000 to 100,000 clones, over 75% observed once, and the top ten hold about 2%. As for time point: pretreatment peripheral blood. This CDR3 region has 15 residues. Germline loops: CDR1 SGHTA, CDR2 FQGTGA. Germline trimming cut 5 bases from V and 4 bases from J; bases unmatched to any gene: 6. This sequence was found in a man between 60 and 70 years old with urothelial cancer. The sample here was PBMCs, taken around atezolizumab (anti-PD-L1) treatment. The chain links TRBV7-3 to TRBJ2-1, with 9 bases identical to TRBD2. CDR3 coding DNA: TGTGCCAGCAGCCCCGGCGGGGGGGGATACAATGAGCAGTTCTTC. Its translation: CASSPGGGGYNEQFF.